Below, 16 T cell receptor beta chains from the same sample are listed, as sequenced in a study of technical replicates of blood from several donors (dated by TCRdb to about 2017). The library came from the immunoSEQ multiplex PCR assay. TCRdb took over this immuneACCESS table, retaining in-frame rearrangements with V and J assigned. Such tables are incomplete; in checked studies, under half of the missing clones stem from an unresolved V gene, and the remainder is unexplained. The sample includes under 95,000 clones, with roughly 94% observed a single time. Together, the top ten hold about 0.26% of the sample. Sequencing was carried out using T cells isolated from PBMCs. Every receptor here comes from a human donor in good health.

The CDR3 spells CASTGQDYYGYTF. CDR3 bases: TGTGCCAGTACGGGACAGGACTACTATGGCTACACCTTC. The chain is built from TRBV2 and TRBJ1-2; 8 nucleotides agree with TRBD1. The trim removed 9 bases at V and 3 bases at J, leaving 6 bases unmatched. The CDR3 is made up of 13 amino acids. CDR1 SNHLY and CDR2 FYNNEI come from the germline V gene.

As DNA, the CDR3 is TGCGCCAGCAGCTCAACAGGGACCCAAAACATTCAGTACTTC. Amino acid sequence: CASSSTGTQNIQYF. The chain uses TRBV5-1 and TRBJ2-4; D is possibly TRBD1 (6 bases). Trimming took 3 bases from V and 5 from J, leaving 12 bases between them. This CDR3 has 14 amino acids. The V gene's germline CDR1 is SGHRS and CDR2 YFSETQ.

The chain joins TRBV10-3 to TRBJ1-2; D is undetermined. This CDR3 region has 14 residues. Germline V CDR1 and CDR2: ENHRY, SYGVKD. V lost 0 bases, J lost 3 bases, and 8 bases lay in between. The CDR3 nucleotides are TGTGCCATCAGTGAGTCCCCGCGGGACTATGGCTACACCTTC. Translation: CAISESPRDYGYTF.

The chain combines TRBV13 with TRBJ1-3; possible D gene TRBD1, 5 bases. This CDR3 is 14 amino acids long. Germline V gene data show CDR1 as PRHDT and CDR2 as FYEKMQ (reference sequence). V lost 3 bases, J lost 7 bases, and 13 bases lay in between. CDR3 protein: CASSLNQGGNTIYF. CDR3 nucleotides: TGTGCCAGCAGCTTGAATCAGGGAGGGAACACCATATATTTT.

The gene calls are TRBV7-8 and TRBJ2-7, with 7 bases aligning to TRBD1. This CDR3 spans 16 amino acids. Trimming took 3 bases from V and 2 from J; bases not matched to a gene: 10. Germline CDR1 reads SGHVS; CDR2 reads FQNEAQ. The CDR3 DNA reads as TGTGCCAGCAGCTTCCAAGACAGGGCGGTTGCCTACGAGCAGTACTTC. This gives the protein CASSFQDRAVAYEQYF.

This rearrangement joins TRBV5-6 to TRBJ2-7, with TRBD2 identical over 12 bases. Trimming removed 6 bases from V and 0 bases from J; junction bases left unmatched: 13. Germline V gene sequence: CDR1 SGHDT, CDR2 YYEEEE. The CDR3 consists of 18 residues. The CDR3 here is CASTTLAGGFPYSYEQYF. The DNA of the CDR3 is TGTGCCAGCACTACCCTAGCGGGAGGGTTCCCCTACTCCTACGAGCAGTACTTC.

The CDR3 DNA reads as TGTGCCACCCGGGAGTCCAGGGACGAGCAGTACTTC. This codes for CATRESRDEQYF. The rearrangement joins TRBV2 to TRBJ2-7; D might be TRBD2 (6 bases). V lost 10 bases and J 5 bases, leaving 15 bases between the germline ends. Germline CDR1 reads SNHLY; CDR2 reads FYNNEI. The CDR3 consists of 12 residues. Variable domain in full (rest from reference TRBV2 and TRBJ2-7): EPEVTQTPSHQVTQMGQEVILRCVPISNHLYFYWYRQILGQKVEFLVSFYNNEISEKSEIFDDQFSVERPDGSNFTLKIRSTKLEDSAMYFCATRESRDEQYFGPGTRLTVT.

This chain connects TRBV6-1 to TRBJ2-7, with a possible D match to TRBD1 (5 bases). Germline loops: CDR1 MNHNS, CDR2 SASEGT. Trimming cost V 4 bases and J 2 bases, with 12 bases left between them. The CDR3 sequence is 14 residues long. The CDR3 loop is CASSVGQGAYEQYF. CDR3 sequence (DNA): TGTGCCAGCAGTGTGGGCCAGGGTGCCTACGAGCAGTACTTC.

The chain joins TRBV25-1 to TRBJ1-1; D is unresolved. The germline CDR1 and CDR2 sequences are MGHDK and SYGVNS. Between the trimmed V and J ends, which lost 1 base and 4 bases, there was a span of 10 bases. The CDR3 is 14 amino acids. The CDR3 is CASSEFQRPTEAFF. CDR3 in DNA: TGTGCCAGCAGTGAATTTCAGAGGCCCACTGAAGCTTTCTTT.

The chain recombines TRBV5-6 with TRBJ2-7; 9 bases match TRBD1. V gave up 3 bases and J gave up 5 bases; unmatched junction bases: 9. In germline, CDR1 is SGHDT, CDR2 YYEEEE. The CDR3 covers 15 residues. The CDR3 DNA sequence: TGTGCCAGCAGCTGGCTTGGGACAGGGAGGAACGAGCAGTACTTC. Translation: CASSWLGTGRNEQYF.

This chain connects TRBV5-5 to TRBJ1-6; D may be TRBD1 (6 bases). Germline V gene data show CDR1 as SGHKS and CDR2 as YYEKEE (reference sequence). V was shortened by 4 bases and J by 9 bases, with 20 bases between the two germline ends. The CDR3 has 16 amino acids. The CDR3 bases are TGTGCCAGCAGCATGATCGCGGGGGCGCTTGGTTCACCCCTCCACTTT. The encoded protein is CASSMIAGALGSPLHF.

This CDR3 is CASSMAGHPYEQYF. The CDR3 coding sequence is TGTGCCAGCTCCATGGCGGGGCATCCTTACGAGCAGTACTTC. The chain joins TRBV28 to TRBJ2-7; TRBD2 might be the D (6 bases). The germline V and J ends were trimmed by 8 bases and 4 bases, with 18 bases remaining between them. The CDR3 covers 14 residues. Per the germline V gene, CDR1 is MDHEN and CDR2 is SYDVKM.

In DNA, the CDR3 is TGTGCCAGCAGCCCGGACAGGGTGGATGGCTACACCTTC. It encodes CASSPDRVDGYTF. The chain carries TRBV5-4 and TRBJ1-2; 8 positions agree with TRBD1. Trimming took 4 bases from V and 6 from J; bases not matched to a gene: 5. Germline values: CDR1 SGHNT, CDR2 YYREEE (reference sequence). The CDR3 runs to 13 residues. Supplemented by reference TRBV5-4 and TRBJ1-2, the full variable domain reads ETGVTQSPTHLIKTRGQQVTLRCSSQSGHNTVSWYQQALGQGPQFIFQYYREEENGRGNFPPRFSGLQFPNYSSELNVNALELDDSALYLCASSPDRVDGYTFGSGTRLTVV.

The gene calls are TRBV4-1 and TRBJ2-7, with no clear D. Looked up from germline, CDR1 is MGHRA and CDR2 is YSYEKL. The CDR3 has 15 amino acids. Trimming pared 2 bases from V and 3 bases from J, leaving 14 bases between. Here the CDR3 DNA reads TGCGCCAGCAGCCAATCCTCCTCCCTAGACTACGAGCAGTACTTC. Translated, it gives CASSQSSSLDYEQYF.

The V and J genes are TRBV5-1 and TRBJ2-5; D gene uncertain. Germline V lookup: CDR1 SGHRS, CDR2 YFSETQ. The CDR3 loop spans 13 amino acids. V shed 0 bases and J shed 9 bases, with 12 bases lying between them. DNA of the CDR3: TGCGCCAGCAGCTTGGGTTCGGGTCTTTCCCAGTACTTC. It specifies CASSLGSGLSQYF.

This chain connects TRBV5-6 to TRBJ2-5; the D is unclear. Trimming stripped 6 bases from V and 1 base from J, with 13 bases between. Germline V lookup: CDR1 SGHDT, CDR2 YYEEEE. The CDR3 spans 14 residues. The CDR3 protein is CASTRRYGQETQYF. CDR3 coding DNA: TGTGCCAGCACTAGGCGGTACGGCCAAGAGACCCAGTACTTC.